The T cell receptor (beta chain) described here comes from a study of shared clonotypes between healthy human individuals. Details on this clone: Its antigen is still unknown.

Clones were read by immunoSEQ multiplex PCR, and TCRdb kept only the in-frame ones, dropping some. The table includes about 710,000 clones, about two thirds detected once. Study-level points and caveats: Approximately 5% was the fraction of naive CD4 clonotypes found shared across a few donors.

This TCR came from a woman under 40 in good health. The sequenced material came from memory CD4+ T cells sorted from blood. As to subset: CD45RA-negative fraction.

The CDR3 nucleotides read TGTGCCAGCAGGGAGGTACAGTCCAGTCAGCCCCAGCATTTT. It encodes CASREVQSSQPQHF. The chain has TRBV6-1 and TRBJ1-5; D is unresolved. Trimming removed 6 bases at V and 6 bases at J, with 15 bases between. This CDR3 region has 14 residues. The germline V gene encodes CDR1 MNHNS and CDR2 SASEGT.